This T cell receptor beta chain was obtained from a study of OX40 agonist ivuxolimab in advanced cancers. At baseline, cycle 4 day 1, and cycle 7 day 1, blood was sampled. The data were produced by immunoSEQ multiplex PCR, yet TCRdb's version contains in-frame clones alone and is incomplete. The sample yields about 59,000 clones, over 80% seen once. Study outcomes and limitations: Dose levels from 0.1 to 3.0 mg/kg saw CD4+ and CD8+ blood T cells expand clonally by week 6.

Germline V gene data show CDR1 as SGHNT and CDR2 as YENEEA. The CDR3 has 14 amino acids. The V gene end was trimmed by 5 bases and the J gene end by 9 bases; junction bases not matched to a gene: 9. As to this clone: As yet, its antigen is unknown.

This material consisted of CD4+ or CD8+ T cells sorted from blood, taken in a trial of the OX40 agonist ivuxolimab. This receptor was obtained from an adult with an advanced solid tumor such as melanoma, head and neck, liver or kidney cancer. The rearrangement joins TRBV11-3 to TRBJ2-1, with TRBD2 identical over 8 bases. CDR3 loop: CASSPRLASGEQFF. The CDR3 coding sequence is TGTGCCAGCAGCCCTCGACTAGCGTCGGGTGAGCAGTTCTTC.